These T cell receptor beta chains were read from a single sample in a study of blood T cell repertoires in COVID-19. TCRdb's table, derived via immunoSEQ multiplex PCR, lists solely in-frame clones and lacks some. The top ten hold roughly 5.2% of the sample, which has about 330,000 clones, 80% to 90% seen once. The sequenced sample consisted of PBMCs or T cells enriched from blood (not recorded which). Receptor source: a woman in her twenties or thirties who had recovered from COVID-19. CDR3s include the opening cysteine and the closing phenylalanine or tryptophan. D genes are given only for firm matches.

>TRBJ1-3|.|TRBV5-1
TGCGCCAGCAGCTTGACAGGGACCTCTGGAAACACCATATATTTT
CASSLTGTSGNTIYF
>TRBJ1-2|.|TRBV11-2
TGTGCCAGCAGGCAACAGGGTGACTATGGCTACACCTTC
CASRQQGDYGYTF
>TRBJ1-2|TRBD1|TRBV7-9
TGTGCCAGCAGCCAGGGGGCTAGCTATGGCTACACCTTC
CASSQGASYGYTF
>TRBJ1-5|.|TRBV6-2/TRBV6-3
TGTGCCAGCAGTTACGCCCTTGGAGTGTTGAAGCCCCAGCATTTT
CASSYALGVLKPQHF
>TRBJ1-1|.|TRBV6-7
TGTGCCAGCAGTTACGTTCACAGGGTGAACACTGAAGCTTTCTTT
CASSYVHRVNTEAFF
>TRBJ2-1|.|TRBV5-5
TGTGCCAGCAGCTTGAGCGACAGCTCCTACAATGAGCAGTTCTTC
CASSLSDSSYNEQFF
>TRBJ2-1|.|TRBV27
TGTGCCAGCAGATTATCTGGGGGGGGGCTCGGCAATGAGCAGTTCTTC
CASRLSGGGLGNEQFF
>TRBJ1-2|.|TRBV15
TGTGCCACCAGCAGACGACAGTTGGTGGGCTATGGCTACACCTTC
CATSRRQLVGYGYTF
>TRBJ1-6|TRBD1|TRBV28
TGTGCCAGCAGCAGATGGGGACAGGGGAATTCACCCCTCCACTTT
CASSRWGQGNSPLHF
>TRBJ2-3|.|TRBV5-1
TGCGCCAGCAGCTTGGAAGGGGGGGGCACAGATACGCAGTATTTT
CASSLEGGGTDTQYF
>TRBJ1-2|.|TRBV18
TGTGCCAGCTCACCACCCGGTCAGGATGATGGCTACACCTTC
CASSPPGQDDGYTF